The clone carrying this TCR beta chain has just a few counts. The data were obtained in a study of metastatic and nonmetastatic thyroid tumors. V was cut by 3 bases and J by 3 bases, with 1 base left in between. The CDR3 totals 11 residues. Germline CDR1 and CDR2: MDHEN and SYDVKM. Each patient came to thyroid surgery without any prior treatment (of any kind). TCRdb re-called clones from the PCR reads using MiXCR. The data contain 30,000 to 40,000 clones, roughly a third of them singletons. The sequence was obtained from a female donor with papillary thyroid cancer or a benign thyroid nodule (not recorded which). Some clones in this sample may be carry-over from other donors' samples. This sequence joins TRBV28 and TRBJ2-3; no clear D gene. The specimen sequenced was tumor tissue. The CDR3 region has the DNA TGTGCCAGCAGTTTTACAGATACGCAGTATTTT. Amino acids: CASSFTDTQYF.